Detailed here is one TCR beta chain. The data are from a study of blood T cell repertoires in COVID-19. Per the study methods: For nucleated cells, counts were estimated from reference gene primer amplification. Assay: immunoSEQ multiplex PCR; the TCRdb copy retains only in-frame clones and omits some. D and trimming come from the DNA, and the V and J calls and clone size come from that table. The table has over 80,000 clones, more than 75% seen once; the top ten hold 10%. Germline assignment: CDR1 MNHEY and CDR2 SMNVEV (reference sequence). This CDR3 comprises 14 residues. J gave up 8 bases and V 5 bases, and 6 bases lay outside the gene matches.

This TCR was sampled from a man aged 50 to 59 with acute or convalescent COVID-19. Sequencing was performed on peripheral blood. V usage is TRBV27 and J usage is TRBJ1-4; 9 bases fit TRBD1. Here the CDR3 DNA reads TGTGCCAGCAGTCGACAGGGGGTGGCAGAAAAACTGTTTTTT. Its translation: CASSRQGVAEKLFF.